This is a list of T cell receptor beta chains from one sample in a study of CD8+CD57+ T cells in acquired aplastic anemia. TCRdb used MiXCR to reprocess the reads, holding one entry per CDR3 protein. The profile shows 75,000 to 80,000 distinct CDR3 sequences, roughly 72% of them singletons. The sequenced sample consisted of sorted CD4+, CD8+, or CD8+CD57+ T cells (not recorded which) from PBMCs. Source of these receptors: a human donor with aplastic anemia. The conserved cysteine and the conserved F or W are not part of the CDR3 here.

TRBV12-3/TRBV12-4	TRBJ1-2	ASSRPGAPYGYT
TRBV11-2	TRBJ2-7	ASSLPDRVSSYEQY
TRBV4-1	TRBJ2-7	ASSQDGKETRGHEQY
TRBV19	TRBJ1-6	ARKKICYNSPLH
TRBV14	TRBJ1-1	ATLNLTGGGSF
TRBV2	TRBJ2-1	ASSTRLAGAYNEQF
TRBV25-1	TRBJ2-7	ASSPTTGGAYEQY
TRBV11-1	TRBJ2-6	ASTSDSPQGANVLT
TRBV7-8	TRBJ1-1	ASSPGGAPRNTEAF
TRBV14	TRBJ1-1	ASSQDLQGLNTEAF
TRBV19	TRBJ1-5	ASSDREIQPQH
TRBV29-1	TRBJ1-2	SATDSLYGYT
TRBV10-3	TRBJ2-3	AISAGLAGGRDTQY
TRBV10-3	TRBJ2-7	AISEGGGIYEQY
TRBV19	TRBJ1-3	ASIRPGHSGNTIY
TRBV7-9	TRBJ2-7	ASSSQFYEQY
TRBV25-1	TRBJ1-1	ASSETHEAF